This record looks at one TCR beta chain sequence and its context. Its antigen remains unidentified. No base qualities exist here, and no much larger clone lies one base off it. TCRbeta CDR3 regions were amplified from genomic DNA by means of the immunoSEQ Assay, a bias-controlled multiplex PCR. The source study handled its data this way. Nucleated cell counts per sample were estimated from amplification of reference gene primers within the assay. Sequence reads were collapsed and filtered to measure the absolute abundance of every unique TCRbeta CDR3 rearrangement. For each sample, productive Simpson clonality was calculated by taking the square root of Simpson's diversity index across productive rearrangements. The table was pulled from immuneACCESS by TCRdb, which kept in-frame rearrangements only. Such tables lose some clones; where checked, under half of the loss comes from unresolved V genes, and the rest has no known cause. V, J and clone size derive from that table, while D and trimming were established from the DNA sequence. This sample gives approximately 11,000 clones in total; nearly 90% of them show up just once. The ten largest clones represent over 9.5% of the sample.

Trimming takes 9 bases off V and 2 bases off J; junction bases not matched to a gene: 9. Based on the germline V gene, the CDR1 and CDR2 sequences are SNHLY and FYNNEI. The CDR3 measures 14 amino acids from cysteine to phenylalanine. Kept here is only the CDR3 DNA, which spans 42 bases and is read in frame from base 1. The record originates from a study of blood T cell repertoires in COVID-19 (dated by TCRdb to 2018 to 2021). Study-level background: Samples covering the acute and convalescent phases of COVID-19 were provided by collaborators in the United States, Italy and Spain. The material from the prospective study consisted of cDNA or gDNA derived from T cells, B-cell-depleted T cells, or PBMCs. The dataset comprised deeply sampled blood TCRbeta repertoires from subjects exposed to, actively infected with, or recovered from COVID-19. The repertoires were released in a freely available public database meant as a resource for research on the immune response to SARS-CoV-2. The samples were drawn from two sources: the first 160 participants of the ongoing ImmuneRACE study, and 1,000 to 1,500 subjects contributed by 6 global collaborators. Nearly every sample came with metadata listing a de-identified subject ID, COVID-19 status, age in years and sex. HLA class I and class II types, where available, came from metadata supplied by the sample provider rather than from assay-based typing. What the study reported, not specific to this receptor: The quantity of clinical and demographic metadata differed by source and by participant and was supplied without curation.

Each collaborating institution followed its own protocols to collect whole blood in K2EDTA tubes. For TCRbeta analysis, collaborator samples were shipped as frozen whole blood, as isolated PBMCs, or as DNA extracted from either sample type. The V and J segments used are TRBV2 and TRBJ2-5; 7 nucleotides in the junction match TRBD2. This receptor was identified in a human donor in a cohort sampled during active COVID-19. The sample consisted of peripheral blood. The sequenced DNA: TGTGCCAGTCCCAGCGGGGAGGGGCAAGAGACCCAGTACTTC. Its protein product is CASPSGEGQETQYF.